Listed here are 30 T cell receptor beta chains from one sample, sequenced in a study of CD8+ T cells in alopecia areata. RNA, once extracted, was reverse transcribed into cDNA for use as the sequencing template. Using immunoSEQ multiplex PCR, the repertoire was profiled, and TCRdb retains in-frame clones only, with some absent. The sample has over 100,000 clones, about 46% seen once. Sequencing used CD8+ T cells sorted from blood, obtained at week 0. These TCRs come from a human donor with alopecia areata.

The CDR3 bases are TGTGCCACCAGCATTGGGACAGGGGGGAACTATGGCTACACCTTC. It translates to CATSIGTGGNYGYTF. This chain connects TRBV15 to TRBJ1-2; 11 bases agree with TRBD1. CDR3 size: 15 residues. Germline CDR1 and CDR2: LNHNV and YYDKDF (reference sequence). V gave up 4 bases and J gave up 2 bases; unmatched junction bases: 3.

A word on this clone: This sample includes further DNA sequences coding for the same CDR3. The chain joins TRBV18 to TRBJ1-2; D may be TRBD1 (5 bases). The CDR3 covers 13 residues. V lost 0 bases, J lost 6 bases, and 8 bases lay in between. Germline values: CDR1 KGHSH, CDR2 LQKENI. CDR3 loop: CASSPPAGHGYTF. As DNA, the CDR3 is TGTGCCAGCTCACCACCCGCAGGGCATGGCTACACCTTC.

This clone was observed a few times. The V gene is TRBV18, the J gene TRBJ2-1, with 13 nucleotides matching TRBD2. CDR3 length: 15 residues. Germline V gene lookup returns CDR1 KGHSH and CDR2 LQKENI. J was trimmed by 7 bases and V by 4 bases; bases with no gene match: 4. CDR3 residues: CASSRTSGGPNEQFF. The CDR3 nucleotides read TGTGCCAGCTCACGGACTAGCGGGGGCCCGAATGAGCAGTTCTTC. The whole variable domain, filled in from reference TRBV18 and TRBJ2-1, reads NAGVMQNPRHLVRRRGQEARLRCSPMKGHSHVYWYRQLPEEGLKFMVYLQKENIIDESGMPKERFSAEFPKEGPSILRIQQVVRGDSAAYFCASSRTSGGPNEQFFGPGTRLTVL.

Regarding this clone: Additional DNA sequences in this sample encode the identical CDR3. The genes are TRBV29-1 and TRBJ1-2; D is ambiguous. Germline CDR1 and CDR2: SQVTM and ANQGSEA. Trimming took 4 bases from V and 0 from J, leaving 3 bases between them. The CDR3 contains 11 residues. The CDR3 loop is CSVVTNYGYTF. Written as DNA, the CDR3 is TGCAGCGTTGTAACTAACTATGGCTACACCTTC.

The rearrangement links TRBV13 to TRBJ2-7, with 14 positions matching TRBD2. This CDR3 contains 17 residues. Germline V lookup: CDR1 PRHDT, CDR2 FYEKMQ (reference sequence). Trimming took 3 bases from V and 4 from J; bases not matched to a gene: 8. The chain's CDR3 is CASSLTSGGATGYEQYF. Here the CDR3 DNA reads TGTGCCAGCAGCTTGACTAGCGGGGGGGCCACAGGTTACGAGCAGTACTTC.

The chain combines TRBV29-1 with TRBJ2-5; 11 nucleotides match TRBD2. The germline V gene encodes CDR1 SQVTM and CDR2 ANQGSEA. The CDR3 length is 14 residues. V was pared by 3 bases and J by 1 base, with 1 base of the junction left unmatched. Here the CDR3 DNA reads TGCAGCGTTGACCTAGCGGGGGGCCAAGAGACCCAGTACTTC. Amino acid sequence: CSVDLAGGQETQYF.

This clone came up a few times. The germline gene is not matched at one end of the junction; a read error may be the cause. The gene calls are TRBV4-1 and TRBJ2-1, with 11 bases that match TRBD2. Germline V lookup: CDR1 MGHRA, CDR2 YSYEKL. The CDR3 spans 17 residues. CDR3 sequence reads: CTSSLGTSGEGYNEQFF. The CDR3 coding sequence is TGCACCAGCAGCCTCGGGACTAGCGGTGAAGGATACAATGAGCAGTTCTTC.

This sequence joins TRBV27 and TRBJ1-2; D remains ambiguous. The CDR3 covers 14 residues. Germline V gene lookup returns CDR1 MNHEY and CDR2 SMNVEV (reference sequence). V shed 5 bases and J shed 4 bases, with 14 bases lying between them. The CDR3: CASSPSPQTYGYTF. The CDR3 nucleotides read TGTGCCAGCAGTCCATCCCCCCAAACCTATGGCTACACCTTC.

V usage is TRBV29-1 and J usage is TRBJ2-1, with 11 nucleotides matching TRBD1. Germline CDR1 is SQVTM and CDR2 is ANQGSEA. V shed 1 base and J 8 bases; nucleotides not matched to a gene: 7. This CDR3 has 15 residues. This chain's CDR3 is CSVEAMDRGLDEQFF. In DNA form, the CDR3 reads TGCAGCGTTGAAGCCATGGACAGGGGGCTCGATGAGCAGTTCTTC.

In this sample, this clone turned up a few times. V gene TRBV5-4 combines with J gene TRBJ2-5; D ambiguous. Per the germline V gene, CDR1 is SGHNT and CDR2 is YYREEE (reference sequence). Trimming pared 2 bases from V and 5 bases from J, leaving 4 bases between. The CDR3 consists of 11 residues. The CDR3 protein is CASSLYETQYF. The CDR3 bases are TGTGCCAGCAGCTTATACGAGACCCAGTACTTC.

The sample holds a few counts of this clone. CDR3 coding DNA: TGTGCCAGCAGCGGGGGGTACGAGCAGTACTTC. Translation gives CASSGGYEQYF. The chain is built from TRBV11-2 and TRBJ2-7; perhaps TRBD2 as D (6 bases). The CDR3 sequence is 11 residues long. Germline V gene sequence: CDR1 SGHAT, CDR2 FQNNGV. V shed 5 bases and J shed 4 bases, with 6 bases lying between them.

This clone was counted only a few times. This chain joins TRBV4-1 and TRBJ1-1; unclear D gene. Germline V lookup: CDR1 MGHRA, CDR2 YSYEKL. The length of the CDR3 is 19 residues. With 0 bases removed from V and 3 bases from J, the gap between germline ends came to 23 bases. The CDR3 loop reads CASSQDSEMPPEGDTEAFF. DNA of the CDR3: TGCGCCAGCAGCCAAGATTCAGAAATGCCCCCGGAAGGTGACACTGAAGCTTTCTTT.

The CDR3 region has the DNA TGTGCCAGCAGCCAATCATGGAGCGGAGATACGCAGTATTTT. This codes for CASSQSWSGDTQYF. This sequence joins TRBV27 and TRBJ2-3, with a tentative D call TRBD2 (5 bases). The length of the CDR3 is 14 residues. Looked up from germline, CDR1 is MNHEY and CDR2 is SMNVEV (reference sequence). V lost 6 bases and J lost 5, with 15 bases in between.

This chain joins TRBV29-1 and TRBJ1-1; TRBD1 aligns across 7 bases. The junction had 4 bases not matched to a gene; V was cut back by 6 bases and J by 3 bases. In germline, CDR1 is SQVTM, CDR2 ANQGSEA. The CDR3 has 12 residues. CDR3 protein: CSVQGSDTEAFF. CDR3 in DNA: TGCAGCGTACAGGGGTCGGACACTGAAGCTTTCTTT.

This clone was seen more than once but under ten times. The CDR3 reads CASRFENEQFF. In DNA form, the CDR3 reads TGCGCCAGCAGGTTTGAAAATGAGCAGTTCTTC. This chain connects TRBV5-1 to TRBJ2-1; D ambiguous. The CDR3 has 11 amino acids. Germline V gives CDR1 SGHRS, CDR2 YFSETQ. The germline V and J ends were trimmed by 5 bases and 7 bases, with 7 bases remaining between them.

The gene calls are TRBV6-5 and TRBJ1-2; perhaps TRBD1 as D (5 bases). The germline V gene has CDR1 MNHEY and CDR2 SVGAGI. Trimming pared 7 bases from V and 8 bases from J, leaving 14 bases between. There are 12 residues in the CDR3. The chain's CDR3 is CASTDRGGGYTF. In DNA, the CDR3 is TGTGCCAGCACCGACAGAGGTGGAGGCTACACCTTC.

This clone showed up just a few times. The chain combines TRBV6-5 with TRBJ1-5; 7 positions match TRBD1. V was clipped by 4 bases and J by 7 bases; unmatched bases: 7. This CDR3 is 14 amino acids long. CDR1 is MNHEY and CDR2 is SVGAGI in the germline V gene. The CDR3 DNA follows: TGTGCCAGCAGTTCCACAGGGGCTCGACAGCCCCAGCATTTT. This encodes CASSSTGARQPQHF.

This clone turned up a few times. The V gene is TRBV7-9, the J gene TRBJ2-5; the D gene is possibly TRBD2 (6 bases). This CDR3 region has 15 residues. V lost 5 bases and J lost 3, with 16 bases in between. In germline, CDR1 is SEHNR, CDR2 FQNEAQ (reference sequence). For the CDR3, the DNA is TGTGCCAGCAGCCGATTATCCAGGGAGGAAGAGACCCAGTACTTC. As protein: CASSRLSREEETQYF.

Only one count was recorded for this clone. The chain's CDR3 is CASSLDSGHDYEQYF. CDR3 nucleotides: TGTGCCAGCAGCCTTGACTCGGGACATGACTACGAGCAGTACTTC. V is TRBV27 and J is TRBJ2-7; D perhaps matches TRBD1 (6 bases). The V end was cut by 6 bases, the J end by 3 bases, with 18 bases between. The CDR3 totals 15 residues. Germline-derived CDR1 and CDR2 are MNHEY and SMNVEV (reference sequence).

The V and J genes are TRBV30 and TRBJ2-7, with 9 bases lining up with TRBD1. CDR3 length: 14 residues. The V gene's germline CDR1 is GTSNPN and CDR2 SVGIG (reference sequence). V was pared by 2 bases and J by 4 bases, with 6 bases of the junction left unmatched. The CDR3 bases are TGTGCCTGGAGTCCACACAGGGGGCCATACGAGCAGTACTTC. Translated, it gives CAWSPHRGPYEQYF.

This chain links TRBV11-2 with TRBJ1-2; D is uncertain. V was trimmed by 1 base and J by 2 bases, leaving 14 bases between them. The CDR3 is 16 residues long. Germline V gene lookup returns CDR1 SGHAT and CDR2 FQNNGV. Written as DNA, the CDR3 is TGTGCCAGCAGCTTAGGGCCCGGCACCGGGAACTATGGCTACACCTTC. It translates to CASSLGPGTGNYGYTF.

The J gene is TRBJ1-5, the V gene TRBV7-8; possibly TRBD1 for D (5 bases). CDR3 length equals 15 residues. V lost 1 base and J 2 bases, leaving 9 bases between the germline ends. CDR1 SGHVS and CDR2 FQNEAQ come from the germline V gene. CDR3 residues: CASSLGGVGNQPQHF. CDR3 DNA sequence: TGTGCCAGCAGCTTAGGAGGGGTGGGCAATCAGCCCCAGCATTTT.

This sequence joins TRBV27 and TRBJ1-1; D not resolved. The length of the CDR3 is 14 residues. Trimming removed 4 bases from V and 1 base from J, with 10 bases in between. The germline CDR1 and CDR2 sequences are MNHEY and SMNVEV (reference sequence). The chain's CDR3 is CASSSVGGNTEAFF. CDR3 DNA: TGTGCCAGCAGTTCAGTAGGAGGGAACACTGAAGCTTTCTTT.

This clone was observed a handful of times. The CDR3 DNA sequence: TGTGCCAGTAGTACCCAGGGGTCCTACGAGCAGTACTTC. Amino acids: CASSTQGSYEQYF. The chain links TRBV19 to TRBJ2-7, with a weak D call TRBD1 (6 bases). The germline V gene has CDR1 LNHDA and CDR2 SQIVND (reference sequence). This CDR3 spans 13 amino acids. Trimming removed 4 bases at V and 1 base at J, with 8 bases between.

This sequence joins TRBV6-6 and TRBJ1-5; tentative D call: TRBD1 (6 bases). The CDR3 loop spans 15 amino acids. Germline-derived CDR1 and CDR2 are MNHNY and SVGAGI (reference sequence). V lost 3 bases and J 2 bases, leaving 11 bases between the germline ends. The CDR3 reads CASSYEQGGNQPQHF. CDR3 sequence (DNA): TGTGCCAGCAGTTATGAACAGGGTGGCAATCAGCCCCAGCATTTT.

CDR3 protein: CASSQQWTVMNTEAFF. CDR3 in DNA: TGCGCCAGCAGTCAGCAATGGACGGTTATGAACACTGAAGCTTTCTTT. The chain joins TRBV23-1 to TRBJ1-1; D is unclear. TRBV23-1 is treated as an ORF (open reading frame) with a function not yet certain. This CDR3 region has 16 residues. The V end was cut by 3 bases, the J end by 0 bases, with 14 bases between.

CDR3 in DNA: TGTGCCAGCAGTCTAACAGGGTCGGCCTACGAGCAGTACTTC. Encoded protein: CASSLTGSAYEQYF. The chain has TRBV6-5 and TRBJ2-7; possible D gene TRBD1, 6 bases. Germline V gene sequence: CDR1 MNHEY, CDR2 SVGAGI. The CDR3 loop spans 14 amino acids. The germline V and J ends were trimmed by 5 bases and 2 bases, with 13 bases remaining between them.

The rearrangement links TRBV30 to TRBJ1-1, with a possible D match to TRBD1 (5 bases). V shed 0 bases and J shed 1 base, with 6 bases lying between them. The CDR3 is 13 amino acids. Germline V gene lookup returns CDR1 GTSNPN and CDR2 SVGIG (reference sequence). In DNA form, the CDR3 reads TGTGCCTGGAGTGTACAGGAGAACACTGAAGCTTTCTTT. Protein product: CAWSVQENTEAFF.

This sequence joins TRBV10-3 and TRBJ2-5; D is unclear. This CDR3 is built from 14 residues. With 1 base removed from V and 1 base from J, the gap between germline ends came to 7 bases. CDR1 and CDR2 from the germline V gene are ENHRY and SYGVKD. CDR3 sequence (DNA): TGTGCCATCAGTGAGTTAGGCAGCCAAGAGACCCAGTACTTC. This gives the protein CAISELGSQETQYF.

V gene TRBV5-6 combines with J gene TRBJ1-1, with 7 bases that match TRBD1. Germline V gene lookup returns CDR1 SGHDT and CDR2 YYEEEE. Unmatched junction bases numbered 4, after V lost 1 base and J lost 7 bases. The CDR3 loop spans 13 amino acids. The chain's CDR3 is CASSLIRDSEAFF. As DNA, the CDR3 is TGTGCCAGCAGCTTGATCAGGGACAGTGAAGCTTTCTTT.